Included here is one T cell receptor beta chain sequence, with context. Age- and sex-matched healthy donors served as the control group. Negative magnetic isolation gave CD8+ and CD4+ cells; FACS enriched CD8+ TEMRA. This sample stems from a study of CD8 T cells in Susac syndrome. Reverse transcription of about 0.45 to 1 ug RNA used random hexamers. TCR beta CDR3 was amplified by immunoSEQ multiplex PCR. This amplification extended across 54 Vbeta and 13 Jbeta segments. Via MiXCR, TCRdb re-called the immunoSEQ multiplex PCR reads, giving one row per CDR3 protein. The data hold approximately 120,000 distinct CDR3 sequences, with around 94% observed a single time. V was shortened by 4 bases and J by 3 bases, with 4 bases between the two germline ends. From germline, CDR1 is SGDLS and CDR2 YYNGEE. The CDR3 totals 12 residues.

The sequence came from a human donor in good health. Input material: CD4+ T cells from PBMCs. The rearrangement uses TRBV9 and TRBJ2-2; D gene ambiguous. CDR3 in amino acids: CASSPHTGELFF. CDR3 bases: TGTGCCAGCAGCCCGCACACCGGGGAGCTGTTTTTT.